This TCR beta chain was obtained from a study of Graves' ophthalmopathy and Graves' hyperthyroidism. RNA transcripts were the template, and TCR beta CDR3 regions were amplified from them. Scientists carried out first-round RT-PCR using HTBI primers and then a second-round multiplex PCR. TCRdb recomputed calls from the multiplex PCR reads with MiXCR, one row per CDR3 protein. The sample carries around 600,000 distinct CDR3 sequences, under 50% recorded once. Germline V gene data show CDR1 as SGHNT and CDR2 as YENEEA. This CDR3 has 16 amino acids. To note about this clonotype: One end of the junction fails to match germline, which may point to a read error.

Uncontrolled infections, pregnancy, lactation or other autoimmune diseases led to patient exclusion. Specimen: peripheral blood. The chain joins TRBV11-3 to TRBJ2-2, with D tentatively TRBD1 (6 bases). The source is an adult man with Graves' ophthalmopathy. CDR3 sequence reads: CASSHTRGVSTGELFF. Here the CDR3 DNA reads TGCGCCAGCAGCCACACCAGGGGAGTCTCGACCGGGGAGCTGTTTTTT.